This record covers a single T cell receptor beta chain. Its antigen is not yet known. The record has no base qualities; no much larger clone is one base away. The germline V gene provides CDR1 SNHLY and CDR2 FYNNEI. The CDR3 measures 14 amino acids from cysteine to phenylalanine. Kept here is only the CDR3 DNA, which spans 42 bases and is read in frame from base 1. These data come from a study of blood T cells in healthy people across ages (dated by TCRdb to between 2014 and 2016). For context, the study as a whole: In model experiments, roughly one uniquely barcoded TCR beta cDNA molecule per two T cells was captured by template switching. Using deep sequencing normalized with unique cDNA molecular identifiers, the study measured how TCR beta repertoire diversity changes with age. The study analyzed two additional independent replicas of 1 million unique cDNA reads from the same blood draw for two donors, one aged 18 to 29 and one aged 80 or older. The donors were divided into four age groups: young (average around 16 years), middle-aged (approximately 42), aged (approximately 62) and long-lived (around 87).

The library relied on 5' RACE. Sequencing was carried out with an Illumina HiSeq 2500. A second about 7 to 11 cycle PCR used a sample-barcoded 5' primer and a J-beta primer mix. Each TCR beta cDNA molecule received a unique molecular identifier from a template-switch 5' adaptor carrying 12 random nucleotides. At least 2.5 million CDR3-containing paired-end reads were obtained from each sample. The Mint cDNA synthesis kit, primed by a TRBC-specific oligonucleotide, was used to synthesize first-strand cDNA from all RNA. Following uracil-DNA glycosylase treatment, all cDNA underwent a first 18-cycle PCR with the universal primers M1SS and BC2_uni_R. Per the original workflow: For normalization, 1 million high-quality reads were randomly selected from each sample, with every read carrying a distinct molecular identifier. Instead of being binned into consensus sequences, reads with shared molecular identifiers were discarded. MiTCR, run with a Q25 quality threshold and the strictest error-elimination algorithm, handled CDR3 identification, clonotype clustering and error correction. A nonparametric unseen species model using Euler transformation provided a lower-bound estimate of total TCR beta diversity. TCRdb trimmed the raw reads at Q25, called clones with MiXCR and kept productive beta chains. A single entry per CDR3 protein holds the most common genes and DNA from its merged rows. These V and J calls rely on TCRdb rather than the paper's analysis. Counted in this sample were about 840,000 distinct CDR3 sequences; 25% to 35% of them appeared once. In total, the top ten clones hold 10% of the sample.

The donors were roughly 40 Caucasian individuals from Russia, aged roughly 6 to 100 years, who were systemically healthy. Each donor gave 8 to 10 milliliters of peripheral blood, drawn into EDTA-treated Vacutainer tubes. PBMCs were isolated by Ficoll-Paque density-gradient centrifugation, with at least 7 million obtained per sample. Trizol reagent was used to extract total RNA from PBMCs, with at least 5 micrograms per sample. Naive CD45RAhigh/CD27high T cell percentages were measured by flow cytometry on a PBMC aliquot from every donor. Study-level results and caveats: The CMV infection status of donors was not known, potentially confounding age-related changes in expanded clonotypes. Bulk unsorted PBMC profiling prevented conclusive comparison of naive and antigen-experienced compartments. Observed TCR beta diversity per million T cells fell roughly linearly with age, and a significant reduction was already apparent by age approximately 40. Compared with the aged group, more naive CD4+ T cells, fewer expanded clones and increased TCR diversity were shown by the long-lived group, suggesting age selection. There was a strong correlation between observed TCR beta diversity and the percentage of naive T cells measured by flow cytometry. Total diversity estimates from one million sequenced T cells were considered lower bounds and underestimates.

The same data also went into a second study, on T cells of mothers and their children. The other study reports the following: Nine systemically healthy Caucasian individuals served as donors, namely three mothers together with their six children. cDNA synthesis consumed the entire amount of extracted RNA, loaded at approximately 1.6 ug RNA in each 15 ul reaction. In the second PCR, the M1S primer added sample barcodes and 2-4 random nucleotides. Over 9.5 million TCR beta CDR3 reads were obtained for each mother, and 2.5 million to 3 million reads were obtained for each child. TCR recombination output is similarly shaped by thymic selection in related and unrelated pairs, with a minor effect exerted by inherited differences. Normalized repertoire overlap was always slightly but never significantly higher in related than unrelated mother-child pairs. No persistent microchimeric T cell clones were detected, at a sensitivity of around 100 clones per million clonotypes. Deep NGS was used in the study to compare the TCR beta repertoires of mothers and children and to look for features that separate related mother-child pairs from unrelated individuals. Mothers averaged roughly 40 +/- 4 years of age and children averaged 11 +/- 4 years. After adapters were ligated using NEBNext reagents, the libraries underwent 100+100 nt paired-end sequencing on an Illumina HiSeq 2000. To prevent cross-contamination, the mother and child libraries were prepared a month apart and were sequenced in separate runs. For each donor, between about 500,000 and 2,000,000 distinct TCR beta clonotypes were identified. Naive TCR beta clonotypes were estimated from low-frequency clonotypes matched to each donor's FACS-determined naive share, without sorting.

The V gene is TRBV2 and the J gene is TRBJ2-4, with a tentative D gene TRBD1 over 8 matching bases. TRBJ2-7 matches the DNA end more closely, so the J call is doubtful. The clonotype originates from a woman aged 40 to 50 in good health. The sample taken for sequencing was blood. CDR3 protein: CASRDRDYDYEQYF. The DNA sequence is as follows: TGTGCCAGCAGGGACAGGGACTATGACTACGAGCAGTACTTC.